This TCR beta chain was sequenced for a study of cytomegalovirus exposure and HLA in healthy donors. Across the study: From around 180 million T cells, an earlier analysis saw roughly 100 million unique TCR beta sequences.

This clone came up a few times. The CDR3 covers 16 residues. Per the germline V gene, CDR1 is SGHKS and CDR2 is YYEKEE (reference sequence). V lost 2 bases and J lost 0; bases outside the gene matches: 3. PCR was performed using 60 Vbeta and 13 Jbeta primers. The method was immunoSEQ multiplex PCR; TCRdb's version includes in-frame clones alone and lacks a portion of them. The data show 100,000 to 150,000 clones, roughly 79% seen once. This TCR was sampled from a man aged 18-30 years in good health and CMV-seronegative. The V call is TRBV5-5, the J call TRBJ1-5, with 9 bases fitting TRBD1. Sequencing was carried out using PBMCs. The CDR3: CASSFTGGYSNQPQHF. The CDR3 nucleotides are TGTGCCAGCAGCTTCACAGGGGGCTATAGCAATCAGCCCCAGCATTTT.